Listed here are 22 T cell receptor beta chains from one sample, sequenced in a study of T cell responses to AZD1222 COVID-19 vaccine. TCRdb's copy holds only in-frame clones and misses some; the assay was immunoSEQ multiplex PCR. This sample has around 200,000 clones, with approximately 94% found just once. Sample: peripheral blood, taken 28 days after the second AZD1222 dose. All receptors derive from an adult who received the AZD1222 COVID-19 vaccine.

This clone occurred once. The chain uses TRBV7-2 and TRBJ1-2; no clear D. CDR1 is SGHTA, CDR2 FQGNSA, per germline. Trimming shortened V by 2 bases and J by 8 bases, and 12 bases separated the two germline ends. The CDR3 extends over 13 amino acids. As DNA, the CDR3 is TGTGCCAGCAGCTTATCGTGGAAATCGGGCTACACCTTC. It yields the protein CASSLSWKSGYTF.

V and J are TRBV4-3 and TRBJ1-6; 7 bases align to TRBD1. V gave up 3 bases and J gave up 6 bases; unmatched junction bases: 11. CDR3 length equals 17 residues. CDR1 is LGHNA, CDR2 YSLEER, per germline. CDR3 nucleotides: TGCGCCAGCAGCCACGATGCCGGACAGGACTTTAATTCACCCCTCCACTTT. Amino acid sequence: CASSHDAGQDFNSPLHF.

This clone appeared once. The chain uses TRBV6-2 or TRBV6-3 and TRBJ2-7; the D gene could be TRBD1 or TRBD2 (5 bases each). The V gene's germline CDR1 is MNHEY and CDR2 SVGEGT. The ends were cut back, 5 bases at V and 0 bases at J, with 11 bases in the middle. This CDR3 is 14 amino acids long. The DNA of the CDR3 is TGTGCCAGCAGTCCCTGGGGGTCCTCCTACGAGCAGTACTTC. Protein: CASSPWGSSYEQYF.

The chain carries TRBV5-1 and TRBJ2-7; no clear D. CDR3 size: 14 residues. V was shortened by 0 bases and J by 6 bases, with 13 bases between the two germline ends. Germline CDR1 SGHRS, CDR2 YFSETQ. DNA for the CDR3: TGCGCCAGCAGCTTGGTAGACGGCGTGGCCGAGCAGTACTTC. Translating gives CASSLVDGVAEQYF.

The J gene is TRBJ1-2, the V gene TRBV28; a weak D match, TRBD1 (6 bases). The CDR3 totals 13 residues. With 5 bases removed from V and 8 bases from J, the gap between germline ends came to 15 bases. Germline loops: CDR1 MDHEN, CDR2 SYDVKM. CDR3 nucleotide sequence: TGTGCCAGCAGTCCACAGGGAATTCGGGGCTACACCTTC. This sequence encodes CASSPQGIRGYTF.

The gene calls are TRBV18 and TRBJ1-2, with D maybe TRBD1 (5 bases). The CDR3 totals 15 residues. CDR1 and CDR2 from the germline V gene are KGHSH and LQKENI. V dropped 3 bases and J dropped 2 bases, with 13 bases sitting between them. CDR3 residues: CASSPSGRGNYGYTF. In nucleotides, the CDR3 is TGTGCCAGCTCACCGTCGGGACGGGGAAACTATGGCTACACCTTC.

The chain combines TRBV30 with TRBJ2-3; 8 positions agree with TRBD1. CDR1 is GTSNPN, CDR2 SVGIG, per germline (reference sequence). There are 14 residues in the CDR3. V lost 5 bases, J lost 1 base, and 5 bases stayed unmatched. CDR3 sequence reads: CAWERGQGTDTQYF. CDR3 sequence (DNA): TGTGCCTGGGAGAGGGGACAGGGCACAGATACGCAGTATTTT.

The CDR3 region has the DNA TGTGCCAGCTCATCTGACACTAGCAATCAGCCCCAGCATTTT. Translated: CASSSDTSNQPQHF. This chain connects TRBV18 to TRBJ1-5; D unresolved. Deletions cut 5 bases from V and 0 bases from J, with 8 bases between. Germline V gene lookup returns CDR1 KGHSH and CDR2 LQKENI. This CDR3 comprises 14 residues.

J is TRBJ2-2 and V is TRBV7-2, with unresolved D. Germline V lookup: CDR1 SGHTA, CDR2 FQGNSA. This CDR3 is 16 amino acids long. The V gene lost 1 base and the J gene lost 4 bases, with 13 bases spanning the gap. Written as DNA, the CDR3 is TGTGCCAGCAGCTTAGAGTCCGCAGCGACCACCGGGGAGCTGTTTTTT. Translating gives CASSLESAATTGELFF.

The chain recombines TRBV28 with TRBJ2-1; D is possibly TRBD2 (5 bases). V lost 2 bases to trimming and J lost 6 bases, with 20 bases between them. The length of the CDR3 is 17 residues. Germline loops: CDR1 MDHEN, CDR2 SYDVKM. CDR3 DNA: TGTGCCAGCAGTTTAGATCGTGGGCTAGCTCCGGCCAATGAGCAGTTCTTC. As protein: CASSLDRGLAPANEQFF.

The rearrangement joins TRBV5-1 to TRBJ2-2; D unresolved. Looked up from germline, CDR1 is SGHRS and CDR2 is YFSETQ. The V and J ends lost 0 bases and 7 bases respectively, with 10 bases between them. This CDR3 comprises 14 residues. The CDR3 reads CASSLDPEIGELFF. The CDR3 DNA reads as TGCGCCAGCAGCTTGGATCCGGAAATCGGGGAGCTGTTTTTT.

The chain links TRBV10-2 to TRBJ2-1, with a possible D match to TRBD2 (5 bases). Germline V gene sequence: CDR1 WSHSY, CDR2 SAAADI. The CDR3 has 14 amino acids. The V end was cut by 6 bases, the J end by 5 bases, with 14 bases between. The CDR3 region has the DNA TGCGCCAGCAGGGTCGGGATTGGAAACAATGAGCAGTTCTTC. The encoded protein is CASRVGIGNNEQFF.

The sample holds one count of this clone. V gene TRBV4-1 combines with J gene TRBJ1-4; 8 nucleotides agree with TRBD1. The CDR3 covers 14 residues. V gave up 4 bases and J gave up 8 bases; unmatched junction bases: 6. Germline V CDR1 and CDR2: MGHRA, YSYEKL. CDR3 bases: TGCGCCAGCAGCCGAGGACAGGGTAGCGAAAAACTGTTTTTT. Translated, it gives CASSRGQGSEKLFF.

The rearrangement uses TRBV28 and TRBJ1-6; weak D call: TRBD1 (6 bases). This CDR3 contains 16 residues. Per the germline V gene, CDR1 is MDHEN and CDR2 is SYDVKM. Trimming took 6 bases from V and 7 from J, leaving 19 bases between them. The CDR3 nucleotides are TGTGCCAGCAGCCGATCCCTTACAGGGCAGAATTCACCCCTCCACTTT. It translates to CASSRSLTGQNSPLHF.

This chain uses TRBV19 with TRBJ2-7; a possible D gene is TRBD1 (7 bases). Looked up from germline, CDR1 is LNHDA and CDR2 is SQIVND (reference sequence). This CDR3 comprises 16 residues. V gave up 3 bases and J gave up 6 bases, with 21 bases separating them. CDR3 nucleotides: TGTGCCAGTAGTATGGGGCAGGGGGACTCACTCCCCGAGCAGTACTTC. Protein sequence: CASSMGQGDSLPEQYF. Supplemented by reference TRBV19 and TRBJ2-7, the full variable domain reads DGGITQSPKYLFRKEGQNVTLSCEQNLNHDAMYWYRQDPGQGLRLIYYSQIVNDFQKGDIAEGYSVSREKKESFPLTVTSAQKNPTAFYLCASSMGQGDSLPEQYFGPGTRLTVT.

Concerning this clone: Other nucleotide sequences from this sample produce the same CDR3. This rearrangement joins TRBV9 to TRBJ2-5; tentatively, D is TRBD1 (6 bases). The V end lost 4 bases, the J end lost 4 bases, and 14 bases lay between the germline ends. Germline CDR1 reads SGDLS; CDR2 reads YYNGEE. This CDR3 contains 14 residues. The CDR3 here is CASSSNSGAETQYF. CDR3 bases: TGTGCCAGCAGCTCGAACTCAGGGGCAGAGACCCAGTACTTC.

The rearrangement joins TRBV7-2 to TRBJ1-4; D gene unclear. Germline CDR1 reads SGHTA; CDR2 reads FQGNSA. The V end was cut by 3 bases, the J end by 4 bases, with 12 bases between. This CDR3 is 15 amino acids long. Here the CDR3 reads CASSLEHSHNEKLFF. The CDR3 DNA sequence: TGTGCCAGCAGCTTGGAGCACAGTCATAATGAAAAACTGTTTTTT.

The CDR3 region has the DNA TGTGCCAGCAGCTCCTTAGGAAGGACAGTCCAAGAGACCCAGTACTTC. Amino acids: CASSSLGRTVQETQYF. The chain carries TRBV7-6 and TRBJ2-5; D may be TRBD1 (6 bases). The V and J ends lost 4 bases and 1 base respectively, with 16 bases between them. Germline-derived CDR1 and CDR2 are SGHVS and FNYEAQ. The CDR3 contains 16 residues.

The V and J genes are TRBV5-1 and TRBJ1-4; no reliable D call. V was shortened by 2 bases and J by 4 bases, with 9 bases between the two germline ends. Germline V gene lookup returns CDR1 SGHRS and CDR2 YFSETQ. CDR3 size: 14 residues. CDR3 sequence reads: CASSLPDVNEKLFF. The CDR3 region has the DNA TGCGCCAGCAGCTTACCGGACGTTAATGAAAAACTGTTTTTT.

This sequence joins TRBV7-9 and TRBJ2-3; tentatively, D is TRBD1 (6 bases). Germline CDR1 reads SEHNR; CDR2 reads FQNEAQ (reference sequence). V dropped 5 bases and J dropped 3 bases, with 9 bases sitting between them. This CDR3 has 13 amino acids. Here the CDR3 reads CASSEDSTDTQYF. Written as DNA, the CDR3 is TGTGCCAGCAGCGAGGACAGTACAGATACGCAGTATTTT. The whole variable domain, remainder taken from reference TRBV7-9 and TRBJ2-3, is DTGVSQNPRHKITKRGQNVTFRCDPISEHNRLYWYRQTLGQGPEFLTYFQNEAQLEKSRLLSDRFSAERPKGSFSTLEIQRTEQGDSAMYLCASSEDSTDTQYFGPGTRLTVL.

The J gene is TRBJ2-7, the V gene TRBV7-2; D might be TRBD1 or TRBD2, each matching 5 bases. The V end lost 1 base, the J end lost 4 bases, and 14 bases lay between the germline ends. This CDR3 comprises 15 residues. CDR1 and CDR2 (germline): SGHTA, FQGNSA. CDR3 nucleotides: TGTGCCAGCAGCTTAGGGGACGCCCGCGCGTACGAGCAGTACTTC. This codes for CASSLGDARAYEQYF.

The chain carries TRBV6-6 and TRBJ1-1, with no clear D. The germline V gene encodes CDR1 MNHNY and CDR2 SVGAGI (reference sequence). This CDR3 spans 15 amino acids. Trimming took off 5 bases at V and 1 base at J, with 14 bases between the two ends. The CDR3 sequence: CASSSPSGSNTEAFF. The CDR3 region has the DNA TGTGCCAGCAGTAGCCCGTCCGGATCGAACACTGAAGCTTTCTTT.